This T cell receptor (beta chain) was sequenced during a study of blood T cell repertoires in COVID-19. Study-level background: Sites in the United States, Italy and Spain provided acute and convalescent COVID-19 samples.

Per the original data handling: Amplification with reference gene primers provided the estimates of nucleated cell counts. Profiled with immunoSEQ multiplex PCR; TCRdb holds only in-frame clones, not every one. V, J and clone size were drawn from that table, and D and trimming were deduced from the DNA. The sample yields fewer than 80,000 clones, around 90% seen once. Specimen: peripheral blood. The sequence derives from a man aged 25-45 years with acute or convalescent COVID-19.

The CDR3 nucleotides are TGTGCCAGCAGCCGGGCGGGGGCGAACACCGGGGAGCTGTTTTTT. It translates to CASSRAGANTGELFF. V and J are TRBV7-9 and TRBJ2-2; 7 bases line up with TRBD2. Germline-derived CDR1 and CDR2 are SEHNR and FQNEAQ (reference sequence). Trimming at V came to 5 bases and at J to 0 bases, leaving 3 bases not matched to a gene. This CDR3 spans 15 amino acids.